Presented here are 12 T cell receptor beta chains from one specimen sequenced in a study of T cell clonality in common variable immunodeficiency. No antigens are known for them. Findings and caveats of the study: Reportedly, TCR beta sequences from common variable immunodeficiency showed fewer deletions and N-nucleotide insertions.

Generated by immunoSEQ multiplex PCR, the TCRdb table keeps only in-frame clones and is missing some. Recorded here are fewer than 40,000 clones, none singletons. The source material was peripheral blood mononuclear cells. These TCRs come from a human donor with common variable immunodeficiency.

In the case of this clone: The read ends 3 residues shy of where the CDR3 ends; the end is completed using the germline J gene. This chain links TRBV7-8 with TRBJ2-7; D not resolved. V lost 3 bases, J lost 3 bases, and 3 bases lay in between. CDR3 length: 11 amino acids. CDR1 and CDR2 from the germline V gene are SGHVS and FQNEAQ. Partial CDR3 DNA: TGTGCCAGCAGCTTTCACTACGAG. Its protein product is CASSFHYE. The complete CDR3 sequence is CASSFHYEQYF.

Note on this clone: The CDR3 end lies 3 residues beyond the end of the read and is filled in from the germline J gene. V and J are TRBV5-6 and TRBJ1-1, with 7 bases identical to TRBD1. The CDR3 sequence is 12 residues long. The V gene's germline CDR1 is SGHDT and CDR2 YYEEEE. With V trimmed by 3 bases and J by 4 bases, 0 bases remained unmatched. The CDR3 DNA, read in part, is TGTGCCAGCAGCTCAGGGGGCACTGAA. Protein product: CASSSGGTE. The entire CDR3 sequence reads CASSSGGTEAFF.

This clone was found a few times. CDR3 bases read: TGTGCCAGTAGTATTTCACGGACTTTCACCGGGGAG. Protein sequence: CASSISRTFTGE. Given in full, the CDR3 is CASSISRTFTGELFF. The chain recombines TRBV19 with TRBJ2-2; maybe TRBD2 (5 bases). The CDR3 goes on 3 residues after the read ends, and that part is filled in from the germline J gene. This CDR3 is built from 15 residues. The ends were cut back, 3 bases at V and 4 bases at J, with 12 bases in the middle. CDR1 is LNHDA and CDR2 is SQIVND in the germline V gene (reference sequence).

This clone has at least ten counts. The read terminates 3 residues ahead of where the CDR3 ends, so the germline J gene completes it. The rearrangement uses TRBV19 and TRBJ1-2; a weak D match, TRBD1 (5 bases). The CDR3 spans 14 residues. V was pared by 7 bases and J by 5 bases, with 17 bases between. Germline assignment: CDR1 LNHDA and CDR2 SQIVND (reference sequence). CDR3 DNA (partial): TGTGCCAGTACCTATACCCAGGGCTATTATGGC. Translated: CASTYTQGYYG. From start to end, the CDR3 is CASTYTQGYYGYTF.

This clone was detected only a few times. The observed sequence ends 3 residues before the CDR3 terminus, with the missing tail filled in from the germline J gene. V is TRBV30 and J is TRBJ2-3; possibly TRBD2 for D (6 bases). CDR1 GTSNPN and CDR2 SVGIG come from the germline V gene (reference sequence). V gave up 5 bases and J gave up 6 bases, with 15 bases separating them. The CDR3 loop spans 13 amino acids. The CDR3 loop is CAWAGDWGDTQYF. Incomplete CDR3 DNA: TGTGCCTGGGCCGGGGACTGGGGGGATACG.

This clone showed up many times. The read ends 3 residues shy of where the CDR3 ends; the end is completed using the germline J gene. The chain links TRBV7-2 to TRBJ2-5, with TRBD2 identical over 8 bases. The germline gives CDR1 SGHTA, CDR2 FQGNSA. Trimming at V came to 5 bases and at J to 5 bases, leaving 10 bases not matched to a gene. The CDR3 has 15 residues. CDR3: CASSPRTGGVETQYF. Partial CDR3 DNA: TGTGCCAGCAGCCCCCGGACGGGGGGGGTCGAGACC.

The table lists this clone with many counts. Read sequence stops 3 residues before the CDR3 end, and the germline J gene provides the missing end. The chain employs TRBV18 and TRBJ2-5; 7 bases align to TRBD1. The CDR3 has 15 residues. Germline V lookup: CDR1 KGHSH, CDR2 LQKENI. V shed 3 bases and J 5 bases; nucleotides not matched to a gene: 9. CDR3 region: CASSPSEGARETQYF. The covered CDR3 bases are TGTGCCAGCTCACCCTCCGAGGGGGCGCGGGAGACC.

This clone was seen repeatedly, ten times or more. The CDR3 extends 3 residues past the end of the read, so its final part is completed from the germline J gene. This chain uses TRBV7-3 with TRBJ1-6; perhaps TRBD1 as D (5 bases). Germline V gene lookup returns CDR1 SGHTA and CDR2 FQGTGA. The CDR3 has 14 amino acids. Trimming cost V 3 bases and J 7 bases, with 10 bases left between them. CDR3 DNA, as far as it was read: TGTGCCAGCAGCTTTGGGGGGACGAATTCACCC. Amino acid sequence: CASSFGGTNSP. The whole CDR3 reads CASSFGGTNSPLHF.

This clone was recorded a few times. Read data end 3 residues before the CDR3 end; the end is taken from the germline J gene. The chain combines TRBV18 with TRBJ2-1, with a tentative D call TRBD1 (5 bases). V shed 1 base and J shed 8 bases, with 12 bases lying between them. CDR3 length: 14 amino acids. Germline-derived CDR1 and CDR2 are KGHSH and LQKENI. The CDR3 DNA, read in part, is TGTGCCAGCTCACCACTGGACAAAGGGGATGAG. This sequence encodes CASSPLDKGDE. The whole CDR3 is CASSPLDKGDEQFF.

At least ten counts were recorded for this clone. The sequenced part of the CDR3 DNA is TGTGCCAGCAGTTTGAACGCAGGCAATCAGCCC. Amino acids: CASSLNAGNQP. The full CDR3 is CASSLNAGNQPQHF. V is TRBV6-2 or TRBV6-3 and J is TRBJ1-5; D gene ambiguous. With the read ending 3 residues before the CDR3 end, the germline J gene is used to fill in that end. V gave up 4 bases and J gave up 2 bases, with 9 bases separating them. The CDR3 totals 14 residues. CDR1 is MNHEY, CDR2 SVGEGT, per germline.

At least ten counts were recorded for this clone. The read halts 3 residues ahead of the CDR3 end, with the missing end drawn from the germline J gene. The genes are TRBV5-4 and TRBJ1-3; D might be TRBD1 (5 bases). Germline values: CDR1 SGHNT, CDR2 YYREEE (reference sequence). The germline V and J ends were trimmed by 2 bases and 4 bases, with 10 bases remaining between them. This CDR3 spans 14 amino acids. CDR3 DNA, as far as it was read: TGTGCCAGCAGCTTAACCGGGGGAGGAAACACC. Protein sequence: CASSLTGGGNT. In full, the CDR3 reads CASSLTGGGNTIYF.

This clone has ten or more counts. The CDR3 is cut off 3 residues early in the read; its end comes from the germline J gene. The chain links TRBV24-1 to TRBJ1-1; D not certain. V was trimmed by 8 bases and J by 6 bases, leaving 18 bases between them. Germline loops: CDR1 KGHDR, CDR2 SFDVKD. The CDR3 spans 14 residues. This CDR3 reads CATKGRRLIAEAFF. Partial CDR3 DNA: TGTGCCACCAAGGGCAGGAGGCTTATCGCTGAA.